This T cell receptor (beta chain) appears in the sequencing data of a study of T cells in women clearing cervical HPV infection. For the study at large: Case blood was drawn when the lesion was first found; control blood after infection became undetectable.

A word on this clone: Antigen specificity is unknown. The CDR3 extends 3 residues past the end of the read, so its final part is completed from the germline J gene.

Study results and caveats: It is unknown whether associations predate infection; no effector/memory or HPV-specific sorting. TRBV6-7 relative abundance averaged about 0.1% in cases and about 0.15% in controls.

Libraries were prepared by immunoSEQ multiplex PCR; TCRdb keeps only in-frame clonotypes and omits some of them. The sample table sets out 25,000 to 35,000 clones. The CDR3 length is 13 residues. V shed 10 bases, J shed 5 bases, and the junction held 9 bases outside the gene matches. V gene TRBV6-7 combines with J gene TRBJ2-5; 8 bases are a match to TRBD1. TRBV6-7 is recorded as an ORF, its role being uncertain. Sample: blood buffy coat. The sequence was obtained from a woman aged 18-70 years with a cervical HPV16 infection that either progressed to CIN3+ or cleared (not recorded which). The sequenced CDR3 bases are TGTGCCACCTCAGGGGGCGGTTTCGAGACC. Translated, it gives CATSGGGFET. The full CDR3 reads CATSGGGFETQYF.